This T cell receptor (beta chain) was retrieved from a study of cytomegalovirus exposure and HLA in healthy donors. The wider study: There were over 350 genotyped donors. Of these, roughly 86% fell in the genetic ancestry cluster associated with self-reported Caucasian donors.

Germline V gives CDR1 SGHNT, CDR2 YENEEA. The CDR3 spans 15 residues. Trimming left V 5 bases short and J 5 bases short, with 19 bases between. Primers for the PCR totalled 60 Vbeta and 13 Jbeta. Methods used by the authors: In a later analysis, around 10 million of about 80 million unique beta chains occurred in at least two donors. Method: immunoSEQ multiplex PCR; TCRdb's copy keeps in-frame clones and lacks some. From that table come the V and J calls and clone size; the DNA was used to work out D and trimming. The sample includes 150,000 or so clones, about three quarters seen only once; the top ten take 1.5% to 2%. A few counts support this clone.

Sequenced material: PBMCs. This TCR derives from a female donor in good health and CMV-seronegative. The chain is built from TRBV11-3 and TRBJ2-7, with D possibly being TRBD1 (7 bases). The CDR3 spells CASSPLTGTGHEQYF. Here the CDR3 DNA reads TGTGCCAGCAGCCCACTGACAGGGACTGGCCACGAGCAGTACTTC. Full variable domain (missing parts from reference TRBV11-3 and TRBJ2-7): EAGVVQSPRYKIIEKKQPVAFWCNPISGHNTLYWYLQNLGQGPELLIRYENEEAVDDSQLPKDRFSAERLKGVDSTLKIQPAELGDSAVYLCASSPLTGTGHEQYFGPGTRLTVT.